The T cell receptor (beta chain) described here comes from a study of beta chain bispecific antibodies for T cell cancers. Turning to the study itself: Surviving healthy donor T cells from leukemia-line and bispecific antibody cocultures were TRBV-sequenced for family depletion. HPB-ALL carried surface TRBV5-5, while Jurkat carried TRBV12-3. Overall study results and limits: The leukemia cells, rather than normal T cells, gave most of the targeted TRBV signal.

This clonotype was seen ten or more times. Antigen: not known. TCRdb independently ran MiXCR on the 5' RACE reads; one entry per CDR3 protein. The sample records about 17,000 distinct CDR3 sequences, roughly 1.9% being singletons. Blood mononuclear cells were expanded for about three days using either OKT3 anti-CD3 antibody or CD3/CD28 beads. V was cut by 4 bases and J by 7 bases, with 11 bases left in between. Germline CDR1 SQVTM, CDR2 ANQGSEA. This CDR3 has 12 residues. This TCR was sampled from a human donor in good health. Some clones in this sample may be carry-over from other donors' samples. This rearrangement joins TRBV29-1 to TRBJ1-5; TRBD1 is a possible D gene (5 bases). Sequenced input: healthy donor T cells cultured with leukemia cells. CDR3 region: CSVVGVGQPQHF. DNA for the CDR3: TGCAGCGTTGTGGGGGTTGGACAGCCCCAGCATTTT.